The sequence of this T cell receptor (beta chain) was determined in a study of beta chain features in type 1 diabetes. Overall study findings and caveats: It was not settled here whether HLA type affects TCRB rearrangement. In every one of the four CD4+ subsets, TCRB CDR3s were moderately but significantly shorter in Type 1 diabetes patients.

Germline values: CDR1 SQVTM, CDR2 ANQGSEA. Trimming took 4 bases from V and 7 from J, leaving 8 bases between them. The CDR3 has 10 residues. About this clone: As yet, its antigen is unknown. The sample has other DNA sequences that encode this CDR3 too.

Sequenced material consisted of expressed TCRB transcripts (all of the isolated RNA was reverse transcribed). Sequenced by immunoSEQ multiplex PCR; TCRdb stores in-frame clones only, minus some. Among 630,000 or so clones listed, over 12% were seen once. The sample comprised naive CD4+ T cells from blood. The genes are TRBV29-1 and TRBJ2-7; D remains ambiguous. The origin of this receptor is a man between 18 and 29 years old with type 1 diabetes. The CDR3 here is CSVGRDEQYF. DNA of the CDR3: TGCAGCGTTGGGAGAGATGAGCAGTACTTC.